This TCR beta chain was captured in a study of shared clonotypes between healthy human individuals (dated by TCRdb to 2020 to 2021). Regarding the research as a whole: The cohort included three men and a couple of women between 18 and 49 years of age. For each donor, CD4 naive and CD4 memory were each given three plates, CD8 naive was given two plates, and CD8 memory was given one plate. Blood TCR repertoires of five healthy adults were deeply sequenced to estimate repertoire size and the extent of clonotype sharing between individuals. Different laboratories and diverse techniques were used to prepare libraries and sequence TCR repertoires, to increase sequencing depth and limit assay-specific biases. Leukapheresis yielded between about 0.85 and 10 billion PBMCs per donor.

Worth noting for this clone: This receptor's antigen is unknown. Base quality data are lacking; no much larger clone is found one base away.

Healthy HIV-negative adults with no recently reported acute infections or vaccinations were included as donors. Every donor was a Caucasian adult residing in Nashville, Tennessee, USA. Magnetic negative selection was used to enrich CD4+ T cells, after which naive cells were positively selected on CD45RA and the negative fraction became the memory subset. After blood collection by leukapheresis, PBMCs were isolated using Ficoll-Histopaque density gradient centrifugation and then cryopreserved in the vapor phase of liquid nitrogen. Purity and quantity of every magnetically sorted T cell population were checked by analytical flow cytometry. From each sorted fraction, genomic DNA was isolated and quantified by UV absorbance on a Nanodrop 2000c. Using the deep immunoSEQ assay, TCR CDR3 regions were amplified from genomic DNA by multiplex PCR. Extracted genomic DNA from each cell subset was distributed evenly across all wells of several immunoSEQ 96-well plates, and each plate was treated as a replicate. For sorted subsets, each replicate PCR was loaded with 200 ng genomic DNA, equivalent to roughly 30,000 T cell genomes. The purified libraries were quantified using a Qubit 3.0 fluorometer, sized with a Bioanalyzer 2100, and then quantified again using the KAPA Library Quantification kit. Every immunoSEQ 96-well plate was sequenced on a dedicated single-read 150-cycle Illumina NextSeq 550 flow cell. Regarding the original processing steps: Because the immunoSEQ output held only junctional sequences and lacked quality scores, the filtering could not match the filtering applied to full-length reads. Sequences were annotated with PyIR, a Python wrapper for IgBLAST v1.9, using IMGT germline references to assign V/J genes and CDR3. Reads with weak V/J assignments (E-value above 1e-6), missing CDR3, stop codons, out-of-frame junctions, or ambiguous translated residues were removed. V3J clonotypes were defined as sequences sharing an identical inferred V gene, J gene, and CDR3 amino acid sequence. The percentage overlap between two repertoires was calculated by dividing the number of shared unique clonotypes by the size of the smaller repertoire. Richness of each repertoire was evaluated using RTK rarefaction, the Chao1 estimator, and Recon v2.1 estimates of unobserved clonotypes. Generation probabilities for all TCRbeta clonotypes obtained by the gDNA method from a few donors were computed using OLGA. TCRdb holds this immuneACCESS table with in-frame rearrangements only. Some clones are missing; in checked studies, unresolved V genes explain under half, and the rest has no known cause. The V and J calls and clone size were taken over from that table, and D and trimming were inferred from the DNA. Recorded for this sample are about 2,500,000 clones; more than 80% of them occurred a single time. More than 0.12% of the sample belongs to the ten largest clones.

CDR1 is given as SGHRS and CDR2 as YFSETQ, both from the germline V gene. The CDR3 goes from the cysteine to the phenylalanine over 15 residues. The kept DNA is CDR3 alone, 45 bases in frame from the first base. V has 4 bases trimmed and J has 0 bases trimmed; junction bases matching no gene number 4. Overall study results and their limits: Pairwise subsampling indicated that sequencing depth was expected to affect the degree of clonotype sharing among donors. Sampling was restricted to blood, and TCR repertoires in tissue are likely to differ from TCR repertoires in blood. Incomplete sequencing was indicated by rarefaction of sorted-subset datasets, despite the large sequencing depth. The small number of donors limited the genetic and exposure-history diversity represented. Clonotypes shared by all four sorted-subset donors showed higher generation probabilities than non-shared clonotypes. When four donors were compared, the shared fraction of clonotypes was 5% to 6.5% for naive CD4, over 3% for naive CD8, 2.3% for memory CD4, and 0.4% for memory CD8. Larger estimated clonotype richness was generally found for naive subsets than for memory subsets.

The sequencing sample was made of naive CD4+ T cells sorted from blood. The sample's cell subset or site label is to be understood as: CD45RA+ positively selected. The rearranged segments are TRBV5-1 and TRBJ2-1, with 7 middle bases fitting TRBD1. The clonotype originates from a man between 18 and 29 years old in good health. The nucleotide sequence is TGCGCCAGCAGCGCAGGGGGAAACTCCTACAATGAGCAGTTCTTC. Translated, it reads CASSAGGNSYNEQFF.